These 8 T cell receptor beta chains were all obtained from the same sample, sequenced in a study of CD8+ T cells in alopecia areata. Treatment: oral pan-JAK inhibitor, 5-10 mg twice daily. Following RNA extraction, reverse transcription yielded cDNA that acted as the sequencing template. Data came from immunoSEQ multiplex PCR; TCRdb stores just in-frame clones and leaves some out. The sample records 90,000 to 100,000 clones, more than 55% being singletons. The specimen was CD8+ T cells sorted from blood, collected at week 4, from a patient treated with tofacitinib. Source of these receptors: a human donor with alopecia areata.

This chain joins TRBV28 and TRBJ2-1, with D possibly matching TRBD2 (5 bases). Germline V gene sequence: CDR1 MDHEN, CDR2 SYDVKM. V gave up 8 bases and J gave up 10 bases, with 21 bases separating them. This CDR3 comprises 14 residues. This CDR3 is CASDLSSGISEQFF. The DNA of the CDR3 is TGTGCCAGCGACCTTTCCTCCGGGATTTCAGAGCAGTTCTTC.

The CDR3 loop reads CASSPLLRTSGAQETQYF. The CDR3 DNA reads TGTGCCAGCAGCCCCCTTCTTCGGACTAGCGGAGCCCAAGAGACCCAGTACTTC. The chain employs TRBV5-6 and TRBJ2-5; 10 bases align to TRBD2. Per germline, CDR1 SGHDT and CDR2 YYEEEE. The length of the CDR3 is 18 residues. J gave up 1 base and V 4 bases, and 13 bases lay outside the gene matches.

A remark on this clone: The sample holds other DNA sequences that translate to the same CDR3. The chain links TRBV4-1 to TRBJ1-5; D is ambiguous. The CDR3 has 12 residues. The germline V gene encodes CDR1 MGHRA and CDR2 YSYEKL. Trimming removed 1 base at V and 2 bases at J, with 0 bases between. The CDR3 nucleotides read TGCGCCAGCAGCCAAGGCAATCAGCCCCAGCATTTT. It translates to CASSQGNQPQHF.

This clone was counted only a few times. The chain has TRBV6-6 and TRBJ2-5; perhaps TRBD2 as D (5 bases). Germline V lookup: CDR1 MNHNY, CDR2 SVGAGI (reference sequence). The V end was cut by 4 bases, the J end by 2 bases, with 14 bases between. This CDR3 is 15 amino acids long. In DNA form, the CDR3 reads TGTGCCAGCAGTTTACCAGACCGGGAACAAGAGACCCAGTACTTC. Its protein is CASSLPDREQETQYF.

This clone occurred once. The rearrangement joins TRBV23-1 to TRBJ2-1; D possibly corresponds to TRBD1 (8 bases). TRBV23-1 is an ORF, with its function uncertain. Deletions cut 8 bases from V and 6 bases from J, with 23 bases between. There are 16 residues in the CDR3. The CDR3 is CASGQGASSGRNEQFF. The CDR3 DNA reads as TGCGCCAGCGGGCAGGGGGCGAGTAGCGGGCGCAATGAGCAGTTCTTC.

This clone was detected once. The chain recombines TRBV28 with TRBJ2-7; 7 nucleotides agree with TRBD2. J gave up 3 bases and V 8 bases, and 4 bases lay outside the gene matches. There are 12 residues in the CDR3. The germline V gene encodes CDR1 MDHEN and CDR2 SYDVKM. The CDR3: CASQRGYYEQYF. CDR3 nucleotide sequence: TGTGCCAGCCAGCGGGGCTACTACGAGCAGTACTTC.

This CDR3 is CASSAATGQMNTEAFF. In DNA form, the CDR3 reads TGTGCCAGCAGCGCAGCCACGGGACAGATGAACACTGAAGCTTTCTTT. The gene calls are TRBV7-9 and TRBJ1-1, with 7 bases lining up with TRBD1. The germline V gene has CDR1 SEHNR and CDR2 FQNEAQ (reference sequence). V lost 5 bases, J lost 0 bases, and 9 bases stayed unmatched. This CDR3 is 16 amino acids long.

V and J are TRBV7-9 and TRBJ2-5; D possibly corresponds to TRBD2 (6 bases). Trimming stripped 8 bases from V and 5 bases from J, with 21 bases between. Germline loops: CDR1 SEHNR, CDR2 FQNEAQ (reference sequence). CDR3 length equals 15 residues. CDR3 sequence reads: CASELRDIRGETQYF. The CDR3 DNA is TGTGCCAGCGAGCTCCGGGATATACGGGGGGAGACCCAGTACTTC.